The sequence of this T cell receptor (beta chain) was determined in a study of cytomegalovirus exposure and HLA in healthy donors. Whole-study findings and limits: V segments that were indistinguishable, TRBV6-2 and TRBV6-3 among them, were omitted from analysis.

As concerns this clone: Antigen unknown.

PCR primers comprised 60 Vbeta and 13 Jbeta primers. Sequencing used immunoSEQ multiplex PCR; TCRdb keeps in-frame clones, though not all of them. The sample has 200,000 to 250,000 clones; roughly three quarters are singletons. The V end lost 2 bases, the J end lost 5 bases, and 6 bases lay between the germline ends. Germline loops: CDR1 MNHNY, CDR2 SVGAGI (reference sequence). CDR3 length equals 12 residues. This clonotype originated in a man aged 50 to 60 in good health and CMV-seronegative. Sequences were obtained from PBMCs. V is TRBV6-6 and J is TRBJ2-5, with D perhaps TRBD2 (5 bases). The CDR3 DNA sequence: TGTGCCAGCAGTTACCGAGGGGAGACCCAGTACTTC. This gives the protein CASSYRGETQYF.